The clone carrying this T cell receptor beta chain has a handful of counts. No antigen is known for it. The data were taken from a study of T-cell reconstitution after alpha-beta-depleted transplantation in children. Germline V gene data show CDR1 as MNHEY and CDR2 as SVGEGT. V was trimmed by 2 bases and J by 3 bases, leaving 4 bases between them. The CDR3 totals 13 residues. Unique molecular identifiers were incorporated during preparation of the TCRbeta library. TCRdb called the PCR reads again in MiXCR, with one record for every CDR3 protein. The sample has a few hundred thousand distinct CDR3 sequences; roughly 8.2% are singletons. Study-level findings and limits: Newly produced T cells mostly accounted for T-cell counts and diversity one year post-transplant.

The sequence came from a female patient aged 2-15 years who had a stem cell transplant for Fanconi anemia, so the T cells may come from the graft donor. The V and J genes are TRBV6-2 or TRBV6-3 and TRBJ2-2, with D hard to call. The source was peripheral blood, collected 360 days after TCRalphabeta/CD19-depleted stem cell transplant. In DNA, the CDR3 is TGTGCCAGCAGTTACGTTCACACCGGGGAGCTGTTTTTT. Its translation is CASSYVHTGELFF.